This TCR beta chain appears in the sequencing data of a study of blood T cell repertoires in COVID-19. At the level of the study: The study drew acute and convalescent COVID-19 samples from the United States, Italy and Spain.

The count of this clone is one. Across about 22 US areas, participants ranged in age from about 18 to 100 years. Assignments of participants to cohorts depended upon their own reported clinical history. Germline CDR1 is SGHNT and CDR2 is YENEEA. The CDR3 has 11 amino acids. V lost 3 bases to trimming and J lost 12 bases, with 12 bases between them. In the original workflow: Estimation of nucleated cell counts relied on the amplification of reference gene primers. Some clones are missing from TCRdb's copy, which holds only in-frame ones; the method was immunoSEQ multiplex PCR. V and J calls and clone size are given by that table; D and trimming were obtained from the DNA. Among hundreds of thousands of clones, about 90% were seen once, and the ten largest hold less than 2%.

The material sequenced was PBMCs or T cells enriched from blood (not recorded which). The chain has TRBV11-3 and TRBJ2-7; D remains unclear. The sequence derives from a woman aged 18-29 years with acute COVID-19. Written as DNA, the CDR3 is TGTGCCAGCAGCTTTCGTTATGCGCGGTACTTC. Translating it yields CASSFRYARYF.